The source of this T cell receptor beta chain is a study of regulatory T cells in long-lasting Graves disease. The overall study: Antithyroid drug exposure in newly diagnosed Graves' patients had lasted under 3 months.

Findings of the study overall: With persistent disease, TRBV28, TRBJ1-2 and TRBJ2-5 were the favored segments.

Arm-PCR of CDR3 regions and iRepertoire HTBI primers were used to build TCR beta libraries. TCRdb reprocessed the multiplex PCR reads via MiXCR and lists one record per CDR3 protein. Found here are roughly 500,000 distinct CDR3 sequences, roughly 14% of them singletons; the top ten hold 10%. Trimming removed 2 bases from V and 7 bases from J; junction bases left unmatched: 8. This CDR3 has 14 amino acids. Germline V lookup: CDR1 MNHEY, CDR2 SMNVEV (reference sequence). This clonotype has a count of ten or more. The target antigen is unknown. The time point: newly diagnosed GD, antithyroid drugs for less than 3 months. There was RNA extracted from PBMCs, and the TCR library was made from it. This sample was also put to use in a study of T cells in Graves' hyperthyroidism and ophthalmopathy.

The origin of this receptor is a man aged 25 to 45 with Graves disease. The specimen was peripheral blood mononuclear cells (PBMCs), collected at new diagnosis, from a patient treated with antithyroid drugs. This chain links TRBV27 with TRBJ2-7; TRBD2 aligns across 7 bases. Written as DNA, the CDR3 is TGTGCCAGCAGTTTAGCGGGAGCGGATGGAGAGCAGTACTTC. Protein sequence: CASSLAGADGEQYF.